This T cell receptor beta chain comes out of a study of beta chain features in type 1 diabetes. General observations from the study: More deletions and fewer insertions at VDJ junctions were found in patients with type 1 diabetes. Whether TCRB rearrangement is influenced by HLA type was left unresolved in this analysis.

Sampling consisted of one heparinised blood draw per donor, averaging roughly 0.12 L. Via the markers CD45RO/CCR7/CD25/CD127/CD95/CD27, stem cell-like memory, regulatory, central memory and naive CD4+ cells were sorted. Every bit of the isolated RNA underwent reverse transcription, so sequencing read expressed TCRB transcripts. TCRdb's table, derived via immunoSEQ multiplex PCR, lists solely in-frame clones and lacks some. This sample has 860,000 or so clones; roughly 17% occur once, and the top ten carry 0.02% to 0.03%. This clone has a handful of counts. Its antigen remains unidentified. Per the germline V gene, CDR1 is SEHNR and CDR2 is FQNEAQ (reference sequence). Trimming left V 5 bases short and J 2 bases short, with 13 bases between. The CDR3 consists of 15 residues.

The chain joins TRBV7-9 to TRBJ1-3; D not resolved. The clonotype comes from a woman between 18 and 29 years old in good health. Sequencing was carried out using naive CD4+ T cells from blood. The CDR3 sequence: CASSLWGLPGNTIYF. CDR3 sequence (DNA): TGTGCCAGCAGCCTCTGGGGTTTACCTGGAAACACCATATATTTT.